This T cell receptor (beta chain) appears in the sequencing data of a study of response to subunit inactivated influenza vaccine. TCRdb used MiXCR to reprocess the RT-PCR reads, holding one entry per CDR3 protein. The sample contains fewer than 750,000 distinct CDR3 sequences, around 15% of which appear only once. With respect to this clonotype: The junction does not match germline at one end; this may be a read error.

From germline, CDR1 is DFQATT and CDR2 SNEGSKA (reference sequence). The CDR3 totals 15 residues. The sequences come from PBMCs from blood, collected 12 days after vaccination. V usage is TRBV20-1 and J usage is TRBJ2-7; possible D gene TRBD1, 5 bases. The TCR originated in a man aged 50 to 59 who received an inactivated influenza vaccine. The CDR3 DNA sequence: TGCAGTGCTCGAGATGGGCAGGGAAATGCCTACGAGCAGTACTTC. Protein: CSARDGQGNAYEQYF.